The rows below give T cell receptor beta chains drawn from one sample of a study of T cell repertoires in cytomegalovirus infection. TCRdb re-called the reads through MiXCR, storing one row per CDR3 protein. The profile covers about 260,000 distinct CDR3 sequences, with about 13% appearing a single time and roughly 8.7% taken by the ten largest. Sample: PBMCs. The receptor source for this set is a human donor in good health (CMV status not recorded). Some clones in this sample may be carry-over from other donors' samples. The CDR3 runs from the conserved cysteine through the conserved F or W. The D gene is left open where the match is weak. Where a row states a size, it is once, few, many or the class of an expanded clone; other rows omit it.

V gene	D gene	J gene	clone size	CDR3 protein	CDR3 DNA
TRBV29-1	TRBD1	TRBJ2-3	NA	CSVGDRATDTQYF	TGCAGCGTTGGAGACAGGGCTACAGATACGCAGTATTTT
TRBV7-2	NA	TRBJ1-2	many	CASSPYRQSGYTF	TGTGCCAGCAGCCCTTACCGACAGAGCGGCTACACCTTC
TRBV6-1	NA	TRBJ1-1	many	CASLGLWNTEAFF	TGTGCCAGCTTAGGGCTATGGAACACTGAAGCTTTCTTT
TRBV7-2	NA	TRBJ2-2	many	CASSDRNTGELFF	TGTGCCAGCAGCGACCGGAACACCGGGGAGCTGTTTTTT
TRBV7-8	TRBD1	TRBJ2-2	many	CASSWTGPNTGELFF	TGTGCCAGCAGCTGGACAGGACCGAACACCGGGGAGCTGTTTTTT
TRBV5-6	NA	TRBJ2-4	many	CASSTPRVPWNIQYF	TGTGCCAGCAGCACCCCGAGGGTCCCATGGAACATTCAGTACTTC
TRBV20-1	TRBD1	TRBJ1-5	NA	CSARILDRGDNQPQHF	TGCAGTGCTAGGATACTGGACAGGGGAGACAATCAGCCCCAGCATTTT
TRBV12-3/TRBV12-4	TRBD1	TRBJ1-4	NA	CASSTLGGSREKLFF	TGTGCCAGCAGCACTCTAGGGGGCTCTCGGGAAAAACTGTTTTTT
TRBV5-4	TRBD2	TRBJ2-7	few	CASSSKTSGKSYEQYF	TGTGCCAGCAGCTCCAAGACTAGCGGGAAATCCTACGAGCAGTACTTC
TRBV29-1	TRBD2	TRBJ2-5	NA	CSFWTSGSGKETQYF	TGCAGCTTTTGGACTAGCGGGAGTGGAAAAGAGACCCAGTACTTC
TRBV6-6	TRBD2	TRBJ2-1	many	CASSLLAGPSYNEQFF	TGTGCCAGCAGCCTTTTAGCGGGACCCTCCTACAATGAGCAGTTCTTC
TRBV7-8	TRBD1	TRBJ1-2	many	CASSPLRDRTNYGYTF	TGTGCCAGCAGCCCCCTCCGGGACAGAACTAACTATGGCTACACCTTC
TRBV6-2/TRBV6-3	TRBD2	TRBJ2-5	NA	CASSSPRGSGNQETQYF	TGTGCCAGCAGTTCCCCCCGGGGTAGCGGGAACCAAGAGACCCAGTACTTC
TRBV7-2	NA	TRBJ2-3	many	CASSDGRTDTQYF	TGTGCCAGCAGTGACGGTCGGACGGATACGCAGTATTTT
TRBV5-4	TRBD2	TRBJ2-5	NA	CASSRSGRARETQYF	TGTGCCAGCAGCCGTAGCGGGAGGGCCCGGGAGACCCAGTACTTC
TRBV28	TRBD1	TRBJ2-2	few	CASSSPGQGAVGELFF	TGTGCCAGCAGTTCCCCGGGACAGGGGGCGGTCGGGGAGCTGTTTTTT
TRBV12-3/TRBV12-4	NA	TRBJ2-7	many	CASSFDFFSYEQYF	TGTGCCAGCAGTTTTGACTTCTTCTCCTACGAGCAGTACTTC
TRBV28	NA	TRBJ2-7	NA	CASSGTGLLRDEQYF	TGTGCCAGCAGTGGGACCGGACTACTCCGAGACGAGCAGTACTTC
TRBV28	TRBD2	TRBJ2-3	NA	CASSQAGGGTDTQYF	TGTGCCAGCAGCCAAGCGGGAGGAGGCACAGATACGCAGTATTTT
TRBV29-1	NA	TRBJ1-1	few	CSVDGVGRGNTEAFF	TGCAGCGTTGACGGGGTGGGGAGAGGGAACACTGAAGCTTTCTTT
TRBV3-1	TRBD1	TRBJ1-6	few	CASSPLGQGFFSPLHF	TGTGCCAGCAGCCCCCTCGGACAGGGGTTCTTTTCACCCCTCCACTTT
TRBV4-3	TRBD2	TRBJ2-3	many	CASSQRLADLTDTQYF	TGCGCCAGCAGCCAACGACTAGCGGATCTCACAGATACGCAGTATTTT
TRBV12-5	TRBD2	TRBJ2-3	many	CASGFSGGITDTQYF	TGTGCTAGTGGTTTCTCGGGGGGAATCACAGATACGCAGTATTTT
TRBV12-3/TRBV12-4	NA	TRBJ2-5	many	CASSLVGSGETQYF	TGTGCCAGCAGTTTAGTAGGGTCTGGAGAGACCCAGTACTTC
TRBV2	TRBD1	TRBJ2-1	many	CASLGGTNEQFF	TGTGCCAGCCTAGGGGGCACGAATGAGCAGTTCTTC
TRBV19	TRBD2	TRBJ2-1	many	CASKRTSGSLSSYNEQFF	TGTGCCAGTAAGAGGACTAGCGGGAGTTTAAGCTCCTACAATGAGCAGTTCTTC
TRBV7-3	NA	TRBJ2-1	many	CASSSQDSEQFF	TGTGCCAGCAGCTCCCAAGATAGCGAGCAGTTCTTC
TRBV7-2	NA	TRBJ1-6	many	CASSLGRLHNSPLHF	TGTGCCAGCAGCTTAGGGCGGCTTCATAATTCACCCCTCCACTTT
TRBV29-1	NA	TRBJ2-6	NA	CSVAGRMSSGANVLTF	TGCAGCGTCGCGGGACGGATGAGCTCTGGGGCCAACGTCCTGACTTTC
TRBV5-8	NA	TRBJ1-1	few	CASSLGRFNTEAFF	TGTGCCAGCAGCTTGGGGCGGTTCAACACTGAAGCTTTCTTT
TRBV6-2/TRBV6-3	NA	TRBJ2-6	NA	CASRPGPSSGANVLTF	TGTGCCAGCAGGCCGGGACCCTCCTCTGGGGCCAACGTCCTGACTTTC
TRBV12-3/TRBV12-4	TRBD2	TRBJ2-3	few	CASSFRKGAMASGTTDTQYF	TGTGCCAGCAGTTTCAGAAAGGGGGCGATGGCTAGCGGGACCACAGATACGCAGTATTTT
TRBV7-2	NA	TRBJ2-7	many	CASSLDRRPYEQYF	TGTGCCAGCAGCTTAGATCGGCGTCCCTACGAGCAGTACTTC
TRBV7-2	NA	TRBJ1-1	many	CASRKSLGMNTEAFF	TGTGCCAGCAGAAAATCGCTGGGTATGAACACTGAAGCTTTCTTT
TRBV9	NA	TRBJ2-7	many	CASSVDQGIHEQYF	TGTGCCAGCAGCGTAGACCAGGGAATCCACGAGCAGTACTTC
TRBV2	NA	TRBJ1-1	many	CASIYRVAEAFF	TGTGCCAGCATTTACAGGGTTGCTGAAGCTTTCTTT
TRBV10-3	NA	TRBJ2-2	few	CAISSGGELFF	TGTGCCATCAGTTCCGGGGGCGAGCTGTTTTTT
TRBV7-2	NA	TRBJ1-2	many	CASREGYYGYTF	TGTGCCAGCCGGGAGGGATACTATGGCTACACCTTC
TRBV7-9	NA	TRBJ1-1	many	CASSLEGTSNTEAFF	TGTGCCAGCAGCTTAGAAGGGACTTCGAACACTGAAGCTTTCTTT
TRBV10-3	NA	TRBJ1-3	few	CAISASIGSGNTIYF	TGTGCCATCAGTGCGTCAATCGGCTCTGGAAACACCATATATTTT
TRBV6-2/TRBV6-3	TRBD2	TRBJ2-1	NA	CASSLAGGPIYEQFF	TGTGCCAGCAGTCTAGCGGGGGGACCCATCTATGAGCAGTTCTTC
TRBV6-2/TRBV6-3	TRBD2	TRBJ2-3	many	CASSYLAGGPSTDTQYF	TGTGCCAGCAGTTACCTAGCGGGGGGGCCTAGCACAGATACGCAGTATTTT
TRBV20-1	TRBD2	TRBJ2-7	many	CSANIWTSGMYEQYF	TGCAGTGCCAATATTTGGACTAGCGGGATGTACGAGCAGTACTTC
TRBV20-1	TRBD2	TRBJ2-3	few	CSASESSGIIDTQYF	TGCAGTGCTAGCGAGTCTAGCGGGATAATAGATACGCAGTATTTT
TRBV20-1	NA	TRBJ1-4	few	CSAQYREGWEKLFF	TGCAGTGCTCAGTACAGGGAAGGATGGGAAAAACTGTTTTTT